This T cell receptor (beta chain) is from a study of T cell responses to AZD1222 COVID-19 vaccine. Libraries were prepared by immunoSEQ multiplex PCR; TCRdb keeps only in-frame clonotypes and omits some of them. The data show 100,000 to 150,000 clones, approximately 90% seen once. The V gene's germline CDR1 is MNHEY and CDR2 SVGEGT. CDR3 length equals 12 residues. Trimming left V 0 bases short and J 3 bases short, with 2 bases between. The sequencing used peripheral blood, collected on day 0 of AZD1222 vaccination. The clonotype comes from an adult in good health. The gene calls are TRBV6-2 or TRBV6-3 and TRBJ2-5; D is uncertain. The CDR3 protein is CASSYSKETQYF. The CDR3 bases are TGTGCCAGCAGTTACTCGAAAGAGACCCAGTACTTC.